Described below is a single TCR beta chain sequence and its context. This record comes from a study of blood T cell repertoires in COVID-19. Membership in each cohort depended on participant-reported clinical history. Before being deemed recovered, Cohort 3 donors had two negative PCRs, clearance, or symptom resolution. TCRdb's table, derived via immunoSEQ multiplex PCR, lists solely in-frame clones and lacks some. The sample lists about 400,000 clones, approximately 89% occurring once. The germline gives CDR1 SGHVS, CDR2 FNYEAQ. The CDR3 is 16 residues long. With 2 bases clipped from V and 2 bases from J, the junction kept 5 bases outside the gene matches.

The genes are TRBV7-6 and TRBJ2-3, with 9 nucleotides matching TRBD1. Sequencing was done on a sample of PBMCs or T cells enriched from blood (not recorded which). This clonotype was sampled from a woman between 25 and 40 years old who had recovered from COVID-19. The CDR3 sequence is CASSLTGGGYTDTQYF. CDR3 nucleotide sequence: TGTGCCAGCAGCTTAACAGGGGGCGGCTACACAGATACGCAGTATTTT.